One sample yielded the 2 T cell receptor beta chains listed below, sequenced in a study of T-cell memory formation after mild COVID-19. TCRdb re-called the 5' RACE reads with MiXCR, one entry per CDR3 protein. Here the sample spans over 350,000 distinct CDR3 sequences, about 17% being singletons. Sequenced sample: PBMCs or a T cell subset sorted from them (not recorded which). The origin of the receptors is a man between 18 and 35 years old who had mild COVID-19 (a few samples of this study predate the infection). Cell type and time point are not known.

This clonotype was seen repeatedly, ten times or more. The chain combines TRBV12-3 or TRBV12-4 with TRBJ2-7, with D perhaps matching TRBD1 or TRBD2 (5 bases each). V was pared by 4 bases and J by 3 bases, with 10 bases between. The CDR3 consists of 13 residues. The CDR3 reads CASSSGTGYEQYV. The CDR3 DNA follows: TGTGCCAGCAGTTCGGGGACCGGCTACGAGCAGTACGTC.

Written as DNA, the CDR3 is TGTGCCAGCAGTTACGCGGGGGGCAGGGAGACCCAGTACTTC. It encodes CASSYAGGRETQYF. The rearrangement joins TRBV6-5 to TRBJ2-5, with 8 positions matching TRBD2. The ends lost 2 bases at V and 5 bases at J; junction bases unmatched: 4. Germline V lookup: CDR1 MNHEY, CDR2 SVGAGI. The CDR3 totals 14 residues.